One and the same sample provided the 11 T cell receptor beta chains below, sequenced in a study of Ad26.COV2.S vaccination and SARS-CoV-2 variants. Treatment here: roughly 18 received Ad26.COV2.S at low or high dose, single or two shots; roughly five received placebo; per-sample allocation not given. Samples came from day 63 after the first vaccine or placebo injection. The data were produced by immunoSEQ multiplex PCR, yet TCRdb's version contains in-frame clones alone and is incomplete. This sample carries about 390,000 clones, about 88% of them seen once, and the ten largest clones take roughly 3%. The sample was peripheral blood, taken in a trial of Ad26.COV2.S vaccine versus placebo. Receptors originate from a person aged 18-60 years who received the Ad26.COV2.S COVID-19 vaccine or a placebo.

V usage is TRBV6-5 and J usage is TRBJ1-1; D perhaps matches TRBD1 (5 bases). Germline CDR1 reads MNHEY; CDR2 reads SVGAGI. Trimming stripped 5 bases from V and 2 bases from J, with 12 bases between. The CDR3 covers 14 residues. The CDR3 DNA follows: TGTGCCAGCAGTCCATGGGGACTCAACACTGAAGCTTTCTTT. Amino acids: CASSPWGLNTEAFF.

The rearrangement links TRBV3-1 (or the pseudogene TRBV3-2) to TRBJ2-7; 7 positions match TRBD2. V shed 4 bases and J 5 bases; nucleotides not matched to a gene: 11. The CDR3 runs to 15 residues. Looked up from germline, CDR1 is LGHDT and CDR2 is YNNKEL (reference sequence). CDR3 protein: CASSPPAAGGNEQYF. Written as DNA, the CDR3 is TGTGCCAGCAGCCCTCCTGCGGCCGGGGGGAACGAGCAGTACTTC.

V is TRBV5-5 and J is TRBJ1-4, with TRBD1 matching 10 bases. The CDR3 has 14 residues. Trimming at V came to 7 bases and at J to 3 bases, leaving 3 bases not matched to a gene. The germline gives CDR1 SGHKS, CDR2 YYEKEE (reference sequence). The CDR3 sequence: CASAGTGANEKLFF. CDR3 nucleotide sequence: TGTGCCAGCGCAGGGACAGGGGCTAATGAAAAACTGTTTTTT.

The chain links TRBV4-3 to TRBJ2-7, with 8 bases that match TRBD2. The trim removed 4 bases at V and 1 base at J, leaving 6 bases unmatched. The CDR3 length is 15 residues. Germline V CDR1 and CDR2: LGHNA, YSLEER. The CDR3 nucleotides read TGCGCCAGCAGCCCGTATAGCGGGGCATCCTACGAGCAGTACTTC. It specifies CASSPYSGASYEQYF.

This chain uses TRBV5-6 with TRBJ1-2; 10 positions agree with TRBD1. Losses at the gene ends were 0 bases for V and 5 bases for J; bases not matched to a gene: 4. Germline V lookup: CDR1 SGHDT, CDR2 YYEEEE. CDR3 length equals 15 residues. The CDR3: CASSLVPGQGYGYTF. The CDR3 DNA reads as TGTGCCAGCAGCTTGGTTCCGGGACAGGGGTATGGCTACACCTTC.

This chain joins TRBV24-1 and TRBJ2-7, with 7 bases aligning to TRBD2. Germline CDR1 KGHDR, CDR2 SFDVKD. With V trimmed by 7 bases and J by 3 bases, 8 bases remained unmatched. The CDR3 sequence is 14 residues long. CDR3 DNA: TGTGCCACCAGCGGAGGGAGGGGACTCTACGAGCAGTACTTC. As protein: CATSGGRGLYEQYF.

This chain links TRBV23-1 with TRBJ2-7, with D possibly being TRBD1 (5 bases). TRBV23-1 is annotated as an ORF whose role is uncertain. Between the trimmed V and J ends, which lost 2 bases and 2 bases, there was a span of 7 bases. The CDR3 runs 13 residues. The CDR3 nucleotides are TGCGCCAGCAGTCAAGGCAGGGCCTACGAGCAGTACTTC. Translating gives CASSQGRAYEQYF.

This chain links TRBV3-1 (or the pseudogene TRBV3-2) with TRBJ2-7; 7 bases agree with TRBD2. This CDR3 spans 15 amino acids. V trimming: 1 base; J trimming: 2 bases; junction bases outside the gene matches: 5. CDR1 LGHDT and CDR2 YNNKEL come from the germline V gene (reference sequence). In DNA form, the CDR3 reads TGTGCCAGCAGCCAAGCGGCGGGGGACCCCTACGAGCAGTACTTC. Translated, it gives CASSQAAGDPYEQYF.

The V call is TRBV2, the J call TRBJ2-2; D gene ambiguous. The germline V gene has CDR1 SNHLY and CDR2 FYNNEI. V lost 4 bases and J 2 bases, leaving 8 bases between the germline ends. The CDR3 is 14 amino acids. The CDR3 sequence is CASSVTFNTGELFF. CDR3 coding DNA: TGTGCCAGCAGTGTTACGTTTAACACCGGGGAGCTGTTTTTT.

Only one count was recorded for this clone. This CDR3 is CASSTRAGETQYF. The CDR3 nucleotides are TGTGCCAGCAGCACACGAGCGGGAGAGACCCAGTACTTC. The gene calls are TRBV9 and TRBJ2-5, with a possible D match to TRBD2 (6 bases). Germline CDR1 SGDLS, CDR2 YYNGEE. The CDR3 consists of 13 residues. The ends were cut back, 4 bases at V and 4 bases at J, with 11 bases in the middle.

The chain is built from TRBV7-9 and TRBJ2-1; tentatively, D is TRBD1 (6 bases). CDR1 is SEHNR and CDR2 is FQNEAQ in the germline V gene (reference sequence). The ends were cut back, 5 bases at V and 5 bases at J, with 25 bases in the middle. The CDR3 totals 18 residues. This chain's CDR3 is CASSLRYIPGQGNNEQFF. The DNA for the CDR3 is TGTGCCAGCAGCCTCCGTTATATTCCGGGGCAGGGGAACAATGAGCAGTTCTTC.